One and the same sample provided the 19 T cell receptor beta chains below, sequenced in a study of shared clonotypes between healthy human individuals. Sequenced by immunoSEQ multiplex PCR; TCRdb stores in-frame clones only, minus some. The table shows roughly 2.2 million clones, with 85% to 95% occurring only once. Sequencing was performed on naive CD4+ T cells from PBMCs. Subset in this sample: CD45RA+ positively selected. The source is a man between 18 and 29 years old in good health. Some clones in this sample may be carry-over from other donors' samples.

The chain has TRBV12-5 and TRBJ2-3; the match to TRBD2 covers 10 bases. Trimming cost V 6 bases and J 6 bases; bases outside gene matches: 12. The germline V gene has CDR1 LGHNT and CDR2 FRNRAP. The CDR3 covers 16 residues. In DNA, the CDR3 is TGTGCTAGTGGCCTCGGGACTAGCGAGCGGGGGGATACGCAGTATTTT. Translated: CASGLGTSERGDTQYF. Variable domain in full (rest from reference TRBV12-5 and TRBJ2-3): DARVTQTPRHKVTEMGQEVTMRCQPILGHNTVFWYRQTMMQGLELLAYFRNRAPLDDSGMPKDRFSAEMPDATLATLKIQPSEPRDSAVYFCASGLGTSERGDTQYFGPGTRLTVL.

This clone has just one count. V gene TRBV28 combines with J gene TRBJ2-5; TRBD2 aligns across 13 bases. The CDR3 extends over 17 amino acids. Per the germline V gene, CDR1 is MDHEN and CDR2 is SYDVKM. Trimming at V came to 7 bases and at J to 5 bases, leaving 13 bases not matched to a gene. This CDR3 is CASTKGLAGRGGETQYF. In DNA form, the CDR3 reads TGTGCCAGCACGAAGGGACTAGCGGGAAGGGGGGGGGAGACCCAGTACTTC.

This chain joins TRBV5-1 and TRBJ2-5; D gene ambiguous. The V and J ends lost 5 bases and 5 bases respectively, with 16 bases between them. Looked up from germline, CDR1 is SGHRS and CDR2 is YFSETQ. There are 14 residues in the CDR3. The CDR3 loop reads CASRQLTPGETQYF. In DNA form, the CDR3 reads TGCGCCAGCAGACAGCTCACCCCCGGGGAGACCCAGTACTTC.

J is TRBJ1-4 and V is TRBV30; no clear D gene. The CDR3 has 14 residues. Trimming removed 3 bases from V and 6 bases from J, with 14 bases in between. Germline CDR1 GTSNPN, CDR2 SVGIG (reference sequence). CDR3: CAWRKEGFYEKLFF. The CDR3 DNA reads as TGTGCCTGGAGGAAGGAAGGATTCTATGAAAAACTGTTTTTT. The whole variable domain, filled in from reference TRBV30 and TRBJ1-4, reads SQTIHQWPATLVQPVGSPLSLECTVEGTSNPNLYWYRQAAGRGLQLLFYSVGIGQISSEVPQNLSASRPQDRQFILSSKKLLLSDSGFYLCAWRKEGFYEKLFFGSGTQLSVL.

This chain joins TRBV5-1 and TRBJ2-1, with D possibly being TRBD1 or TRBD2 (6 bases each). CDR3 length: 21 amino acids. V lost 0 bases and J 1 base, leaving 26 bases between the germline ends. The germline gives CDR1 SGHRS, CDR2 YFSETQ. DNA of the CDR3: TGCGCCAGCAGCTTGGAGGGGACGGGGGCAGCGGGCCCGCTTTCCTACAATGAGCAGTTCTTC. This codes for CASSLEGTGAAGPLSYNEQFF.

The chain combines TRBV5-6 with TRBJ1-2; D is undetermined. Germline loops: CDR1 SGHDT, CDR2 YYEEEE. V lost 0 bases to trimming and J lost 8 bases, with 11 bases between them. The CDR3 spans 13 residues. CDR3 amino acids: CASSLVLLGGYTF. CDR3 nucleotide sequence: TGTGCCAGCAGCTTGGTTCTTTTGGGCGGCTACACCTTC.

To note about this clone: The same CDR3 also results from other DNA sequences found in this sample. V is TRBV6-1 and J is TRBJ2-7, with 9 bases matching TRBD1. V dropped 4 bases and J dropped 2; count of bases not matched to a gene: 3. Germline V gene lookup returns CDR1 MNHNS and CDR2 SASEGT. The CDR3 length is 14 residues. The CDR3: CASSGTGGTYEQYF. Here the CDR3 DNA reads TGTGCCAGCAGTGGTACAGGGGGCACCTACGAGCAGTACTTC.

DNA for the CDR3: TGTGCCAGCAGTTCGTACAGGGGCAACTACGAGCAGTACTTC. Translated: CASSSYRGNYEQYF. The chain is built from TRBV27 and TRBJ2-7; 7 nucleotides agree with TRBD1. With 4 bases clipped from V and 3 bases from J, the junction kept 6 bases outside the gene matches. Germline lookup yields CDR1 MNHEY and CDR2 SMNVEV (reference sequence). The CDR3 runs to 14 residues.

This chain joins TRBV4-1 and TRBJ2-5; TRBD2 agrees at 7 bases. There are 16 residues in the CDR3. Per the germline V gene, CDR1 is MGHRA and CDR2 is YSYEKL. V was clipped by 2 bases and J by 1 base; unmatched bases: 7. The CDR3: CASSQLIAGIQETQYF. For the CDR3, the DNA is TGCGCCAGCAGCCAACTAATAGCGGGTATCCAAGAGACCCAGTACTTC.

V gene TRBV2 combines with J gene TRBJ1-3; D possibly corresponds to TRBD1 (6 bases). This CDR3 has 14 residues. Trimming removed 7 bases at V and 0 bases at J, with 10 bases between. The germline gives CDR1 SNHLY, CDR2 FYNNEI. The CDR3 region is CASKGGTSGNTIYF. The CDR3, as DNA: TGTGCCAGCAAGGGGGGCACCTCTGGAAACACCATATATTTT.

V gene TRBV30 combines with J gene TRBJ2-2; D not resolved. Germline CDR1 GTSNPN, CDR2 SVGIG (reference sequence). Trimming pared 2 bases from V and 5 bases from J, leaving 6 bases between. This CDR3 is built from 12 residues. The CDR3 loop reads CAWSPTTGELFF. DNA of the CDR3: TGTGCCTGGAGTCCAACGACCGGGGAGCTGTTTTTT.

The gene calls are TRBV10-3 and TRBJ2-7; 8 nucleotides agree with TRBD1. V lost 4 bases to trimming and J lost 0 bases; unmatched junction nucleotides: 8. Germline CDR1 ENHRY, CDR2 SYGVKD. This CDR3 is built from 16 residues. This chain's CDR3 is CAISALGTGTSYEQYF. The CDR3 DNA sequence: TGTGCCATCAGTGCGCTCGGGACAGGAACCTCCTACGAGCAGTACTTC.

The rearrangement uses TRBV2 and TRBJ2-7; D remains ambiguous. V was cut by 9 bases and J by 3 bases, with 3 bases left in between. This CDR3 is built from 9 residues. Per the germline V gene, CDR1 is SNHLY and CDR2 is FYNNEI. The CDR3 DNA reads TGTGCCAGACTCTACGAGCAGTACTTC. Amino acids: CARLYEQYF.

Points on this clone: Within the sample, other DNA sequences also encode this same CDR3. This sequence joins TRBV5-1 and TRBJ2-2; the D gene is possibly TRBD2 (6 bases). CDR3 length equals 16 residues. Germline V CDR1 and CDR2: SGHRS, YFSETQ. V dropped 1 base and J dropped 0 bases, with 10 bases sitting between them. The CDR3 is CASSLLLAANTGELFF. The CDR3 DNA reads TGCGCCAGCAGCTTGTTATTAGCGGCGAACACCGGGGAGCTGTTTTTT.

The genes are TRBV7-2 and TRBJ2-7; weak D call: TRBD2 (6 bases). V lost 6 bases and J 1 base, leaving 19 bases between the germline ends. Germline V lookup: CDR1 SGHTA, CDR2 FQGNSA. This CDR3 contains 16 residues. The CDR3 bases are TGTGCCAGCAGAGAAGGACCGGACGGAGGGTCCTACGAGCAGTACTTC. Translating it yields CASREGPDGGSYEQYF.

Concerning this clone itself: One end of the junction fails to match germline, which may point to a read error. The chain recombines TRBV19 with TRBJ2-7; TRBD2 might be the D (7 bases). Germline-derived CDR1 and CDR2 are LNHDA and SQIVND (reference sequence). This CDR3 comprises 13 residues. The CDR3 is CASRPNTGRGRVF. In DNA, the CDR3 is TGTGCCAGTAGGCCGAATACAGGGAGAGGGAGGGTCTTC.

The rearrangement joins TRBV2 to TRBJ1-5; 8 bases map to TRBD1. CDR1 is SNHLY and CDR2 is FYNNEI in the germline V gene. V was pared by 3 bases and J by 5 bases, with 3 bases of the junction left unmatched. The CDR3 contains 14 residues. CDR3 DNA: TGTGCCAGCAGTGAGGACAGGGTTGATCAGCCCCAGCATTTT. Translating gives CASSEDRVDQPQHF.

This rearrangement joins TRBV27 to TRBJ1-2; TRBD1 might be the D (6 bases). The CDR3 loop spans 18 amino acids. Germline lookup yields CDR1 MNHEY and CDR2 SMNVEV (reference sequence). Trimming left V 6 bases short and J 6 bases short, with 29 bases between. CDR3 DNA sequence: TGTGCCAGCAGCAGAATTTCGGGACACATCATCCCGGGGGATGGCTACACCTTC. Protein sequence: CASSRISGHIIPGDGYTF.

The chain recombines TRBV2 with TRBJ1-4; maybe TRBD1 (6 bases). The length of the CDR3 is 11 residues. V shed 6 bases and J shed 12 bases, with 11 bases lying between them. Germline V lookup: CDR1 SNHLY, CDR2 FYNNEI. The CDR3 loop is CASSEGGELFF. Here the CDR3 DNA reads TGTGCCAGCAGCGAGGGGGGAGAACTGTTTTTT.